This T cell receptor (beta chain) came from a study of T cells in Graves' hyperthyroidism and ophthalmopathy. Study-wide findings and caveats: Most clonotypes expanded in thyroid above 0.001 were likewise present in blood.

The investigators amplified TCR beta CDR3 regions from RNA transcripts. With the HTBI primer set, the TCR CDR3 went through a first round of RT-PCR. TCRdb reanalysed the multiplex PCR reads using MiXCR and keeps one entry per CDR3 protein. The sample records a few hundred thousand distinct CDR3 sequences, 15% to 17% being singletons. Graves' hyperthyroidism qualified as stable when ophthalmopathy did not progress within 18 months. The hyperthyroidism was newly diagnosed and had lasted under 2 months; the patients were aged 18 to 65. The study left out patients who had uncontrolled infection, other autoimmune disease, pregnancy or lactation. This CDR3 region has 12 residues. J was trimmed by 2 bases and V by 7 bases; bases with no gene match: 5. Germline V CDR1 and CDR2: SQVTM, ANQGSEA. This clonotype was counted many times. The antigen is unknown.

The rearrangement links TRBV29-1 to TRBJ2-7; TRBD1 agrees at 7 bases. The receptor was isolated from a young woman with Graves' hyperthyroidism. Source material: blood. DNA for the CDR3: TGCAGCGACGGGACAGCTACCTACGAGCAGTACTTC. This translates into CSDGTATYEQYF.